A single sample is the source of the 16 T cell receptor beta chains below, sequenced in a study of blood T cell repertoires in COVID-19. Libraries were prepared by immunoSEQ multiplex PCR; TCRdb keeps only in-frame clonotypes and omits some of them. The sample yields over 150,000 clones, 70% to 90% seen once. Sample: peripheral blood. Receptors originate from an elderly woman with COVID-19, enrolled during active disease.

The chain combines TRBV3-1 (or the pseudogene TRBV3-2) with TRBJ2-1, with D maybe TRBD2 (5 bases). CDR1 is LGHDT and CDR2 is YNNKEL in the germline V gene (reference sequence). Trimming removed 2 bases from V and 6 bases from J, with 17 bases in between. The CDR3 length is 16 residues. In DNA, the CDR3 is TGTGCCAGCAGCCAACAATCTAGCTACTCACCCAATGAGCAGTTCTTC. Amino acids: CASSQQSSYSPNEQFF.

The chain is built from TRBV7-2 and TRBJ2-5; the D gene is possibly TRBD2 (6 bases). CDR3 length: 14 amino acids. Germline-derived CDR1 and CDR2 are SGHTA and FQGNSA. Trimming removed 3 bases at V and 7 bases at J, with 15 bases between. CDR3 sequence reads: CASSLLAVGGTQYF. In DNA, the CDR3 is TGTGCCAGCAGCTTGTTAGCGGTCGGCGGGACCCAGTACTTC.

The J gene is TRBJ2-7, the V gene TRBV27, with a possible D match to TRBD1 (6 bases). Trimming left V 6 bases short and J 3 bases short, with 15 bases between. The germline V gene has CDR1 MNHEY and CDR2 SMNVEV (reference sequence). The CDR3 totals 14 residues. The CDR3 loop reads CASSFSTGSYEQYF. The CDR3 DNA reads TGTGCCAGCAGCTTTTCCACAGGGAGCTACGAGCAGTACTTC.

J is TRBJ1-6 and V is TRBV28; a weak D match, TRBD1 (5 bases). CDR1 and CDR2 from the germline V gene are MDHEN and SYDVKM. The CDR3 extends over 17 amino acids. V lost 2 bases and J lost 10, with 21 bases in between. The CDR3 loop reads CASSLRFGGDGGSPLHF. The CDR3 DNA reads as TGTGCCAGCAGTTTAAGGTTTGGGGGGGACGGCGGCTCACCCCTCCACTTT.

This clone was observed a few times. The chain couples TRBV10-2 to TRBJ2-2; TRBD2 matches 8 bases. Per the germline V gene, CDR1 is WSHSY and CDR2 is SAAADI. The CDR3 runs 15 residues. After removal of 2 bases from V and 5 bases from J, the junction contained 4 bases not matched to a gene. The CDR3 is CASSEILAVTGELFF. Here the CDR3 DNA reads TGCGCCAGCAGTGAGATACTAGCGGTAACCGGGGAGCTGTTTTTT.

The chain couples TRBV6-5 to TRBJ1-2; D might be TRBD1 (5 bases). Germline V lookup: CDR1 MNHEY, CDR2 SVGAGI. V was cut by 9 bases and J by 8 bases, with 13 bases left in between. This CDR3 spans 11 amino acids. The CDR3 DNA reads TGTGCCAGTAAAGGGACTATGGGCTACACCTTC. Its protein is CASKGTMGYTF.

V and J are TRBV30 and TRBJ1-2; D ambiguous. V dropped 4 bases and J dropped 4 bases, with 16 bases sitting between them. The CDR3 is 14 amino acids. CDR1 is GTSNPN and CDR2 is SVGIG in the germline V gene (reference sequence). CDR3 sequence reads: CAWNIGELGYGYTF. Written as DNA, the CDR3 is TGTGCCTGGAACATTGGAGAGCTGGGCTATGGCTACACCTTC.

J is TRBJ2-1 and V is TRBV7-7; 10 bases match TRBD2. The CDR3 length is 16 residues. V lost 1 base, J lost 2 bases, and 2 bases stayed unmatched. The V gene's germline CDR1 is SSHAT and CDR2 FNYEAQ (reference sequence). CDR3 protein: CASSLGSGRAYNEQFF. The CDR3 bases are TGTGCCAGCAGCTTAGGGAGCGGGAGGGCCTACAATGAGCAGTTCTTC.

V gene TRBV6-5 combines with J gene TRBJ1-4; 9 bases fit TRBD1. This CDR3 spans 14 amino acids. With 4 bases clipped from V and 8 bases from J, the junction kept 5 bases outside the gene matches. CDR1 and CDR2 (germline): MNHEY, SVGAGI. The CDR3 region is CASSSGQGREKLFF. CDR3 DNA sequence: TGTGCCAGCAGTTCGGGACAGGGAAGGGAAAAACTGTTTTTT.

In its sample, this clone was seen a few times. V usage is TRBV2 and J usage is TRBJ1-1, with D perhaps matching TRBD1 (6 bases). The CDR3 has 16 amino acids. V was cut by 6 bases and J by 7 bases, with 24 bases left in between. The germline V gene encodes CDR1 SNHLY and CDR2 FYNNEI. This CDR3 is CASRVQGLAPRIEAFF. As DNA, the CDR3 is TGTGCCAGCAGGGTACAGGGATTGGCCCCCCGGATTGAAGCTTTCTTT. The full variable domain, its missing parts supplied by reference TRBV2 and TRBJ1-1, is EPEVTQTPSHQVTQMGQEVILRCVPISNHLYFYWYRQILGQKVEFLVSFYNNEISEKSEIFDDQFSVERPDGSNFTLKIRSTKLEDSAMYFCASRVQGLAPRIEAFFGQGTRLTVV.

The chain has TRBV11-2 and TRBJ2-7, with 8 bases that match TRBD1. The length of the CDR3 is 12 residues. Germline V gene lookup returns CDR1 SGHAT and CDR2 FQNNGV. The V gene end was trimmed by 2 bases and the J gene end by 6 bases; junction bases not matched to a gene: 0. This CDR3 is CASSLTGGEQYF. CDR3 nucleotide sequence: TGTGCCAGCAGCTTAACAGGGGGCGAGCAGTACTTC.

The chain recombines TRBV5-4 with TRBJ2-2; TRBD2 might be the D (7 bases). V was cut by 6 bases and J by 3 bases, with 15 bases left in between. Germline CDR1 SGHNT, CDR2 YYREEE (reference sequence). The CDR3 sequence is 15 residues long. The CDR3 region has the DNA TGTGCCAGCACCCTCGGGGGGCGGGACACCGGGGAGCTGTTTTTT. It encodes CASTLGGRDTGELFF. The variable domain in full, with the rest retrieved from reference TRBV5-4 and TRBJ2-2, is ETGVTQSPTHLIKTRGQQVTLRCSSQSGHNTVSWYQQALGQGPQFIFQYYREEENGRGNFPPRFSGLQFPNYSSELNVNALELDDSALYLCASTLGGRDTGELFFGEGSRLTVL.

CDR3: CASSRTRDTYEQYF. CDR3 sequence (DNA): TGTGCCAGCTCACGGACGCGGGATACCTACGAGCAGTACTTC. The chain is built from TRBV18 and TRBJ2-7; the D gene is possibly TRBD2 (6 bases). The germline gives CDR1 KGHSH, CDR2 LQKENI. This CDR3 contains 14 residues. Trimming took 4 bases from V and 2 from J, leaving 12 bases between them.

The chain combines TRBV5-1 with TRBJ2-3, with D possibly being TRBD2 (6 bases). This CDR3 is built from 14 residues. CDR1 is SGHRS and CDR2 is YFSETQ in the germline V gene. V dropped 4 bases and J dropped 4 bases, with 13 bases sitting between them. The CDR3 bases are TGCGCCAGCAGCCTGCTAGCGTCGCCAGATACGCAGTATTTT. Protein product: CASSLLASPDTQYF.

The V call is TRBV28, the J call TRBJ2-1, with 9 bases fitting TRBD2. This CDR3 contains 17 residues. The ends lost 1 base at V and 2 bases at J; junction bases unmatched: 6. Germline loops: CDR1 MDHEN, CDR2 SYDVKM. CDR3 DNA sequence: TGTGCCAGCAGTTTATTGGGACTAGCAGAACCCTACAATGAGCAGTTCTTC. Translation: CASSLLGLAEPYNEQFF. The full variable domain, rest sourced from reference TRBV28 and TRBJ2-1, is DVKVTQSSRYLVKRTGEKVFLECVQDMDHENMFWYRQDPGLGLRLIYFSYDVKMKEKGDIPEGYSVSREKKERFSLILESASTNQTSMYLCASSLLGLAEPYNEQFFGPGTRLTVL.

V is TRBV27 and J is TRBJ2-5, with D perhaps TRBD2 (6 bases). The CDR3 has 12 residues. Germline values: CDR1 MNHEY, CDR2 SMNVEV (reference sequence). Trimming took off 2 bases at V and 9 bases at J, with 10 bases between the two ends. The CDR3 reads CASSLPGGAQYF. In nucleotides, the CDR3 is TGTGCCAGCAGTTTACCCGGCGGGGCCCAGTACTTC.